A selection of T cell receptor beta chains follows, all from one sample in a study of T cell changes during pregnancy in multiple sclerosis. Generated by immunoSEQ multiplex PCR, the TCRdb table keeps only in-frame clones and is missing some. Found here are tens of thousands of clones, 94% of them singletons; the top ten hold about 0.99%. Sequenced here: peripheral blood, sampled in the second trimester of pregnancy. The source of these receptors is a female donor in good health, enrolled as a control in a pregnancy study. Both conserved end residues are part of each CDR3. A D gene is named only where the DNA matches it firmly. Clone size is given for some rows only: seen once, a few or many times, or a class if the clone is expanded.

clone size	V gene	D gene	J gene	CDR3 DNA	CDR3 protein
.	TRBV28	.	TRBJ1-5	TGTGCCAGCAGCCCCATGCGGAGGGCGGGGAGCAATCAGCCCCAGCATTTT	CASSPMRRAGSNQPQHF
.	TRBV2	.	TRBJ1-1	TGTGCCAGCAGTGATCACGGGACTGAAGCTTTCTTT	CASSDHGTEAFF
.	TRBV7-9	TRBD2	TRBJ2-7	TGTGCCAGCAGCAGTCCTAGCGGGCCTAGCTCCTACGAGCAGTACTTC	CASSSPSGPSSYEQYF
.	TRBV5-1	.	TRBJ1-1	TGCGCCAGCAGCTCCCAGGGTGGAAACACTGAAGCTTTCTTT	CASSSQGGNTEAFF
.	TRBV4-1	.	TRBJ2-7	TGCGCCAGCAGCCAGATCCGGGACACCACCTACGAGCAGTACTTC	CASSQIRDTTYEQYF
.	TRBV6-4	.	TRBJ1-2	TGTGCCAGCAGTGAATCCCCCGACAGGTTCCCTGGCTACACCTTC	CASSESPDRFPGYTF
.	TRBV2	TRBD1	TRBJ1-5	TGTGCCAGCAGTGGACAACAGGGGCGCAATCAGCCCCAGCATTTT	CASSGQQGRNQPQHF
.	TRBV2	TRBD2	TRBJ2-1	TGTGCCAGCAGGATGGGACTAGCGGTCTACAATGAGCAGTTCTTC	CASRMGLAVYNEQFF
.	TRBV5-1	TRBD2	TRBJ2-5	TGCGCCAGCAGCTTGGCCGGGAGGGGGGAGGAGACCCAGTACTTC	CASSLAGRGEETQYF
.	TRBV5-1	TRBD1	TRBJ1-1	TGCGCCAGCAGCGGGGGACAGGGGAACACTGAAGCTTTCTTT	CASSGGQGNTEAFF
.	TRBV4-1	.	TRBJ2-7	TGCGCCAGCAGCGCCGGGGTTGAGGGCGAGCAGTACTTC	CASSAGVEGEQYF
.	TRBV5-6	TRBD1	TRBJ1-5	TGTGCCAGCAGCCTCCACCGACAGGGTAGCAATCAGCCCCAGCATTTT	CASSLHRQGSNQPQHF
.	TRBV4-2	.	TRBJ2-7	TGTGCCAGCAGCCAAGACCACGGGGTCGGCGAGCAGTACTTC	CASSQDHGVGEQYF
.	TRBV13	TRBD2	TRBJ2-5	TGTGCCAGCAGCCTGGGCGGGAGGGCCCAAGAGACCCAGTACTTC	CASSLGGRAQETQYF
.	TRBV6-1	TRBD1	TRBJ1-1	TGTGCCAGCACCCCGGACAGGGGAGACACTGAAGCTTTCTTT	CASTPDRGDTEAFF
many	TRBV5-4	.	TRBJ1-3	TGTGCCAGCAGCCCCTTTCCCACCGGTCCCCTCACTGGAAACACCATATATTTT	CASSPFPTGPLTGNTIYF
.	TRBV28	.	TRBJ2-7	TGTGCCAGCAGTTCGGGGACTTGGCGTTACGAGCAGTACTTC	CASSSGTWRYEQYF
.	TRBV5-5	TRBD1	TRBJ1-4	TGTGCCAGCAGCCGACGACAGGGTGAAAAACTGTTTTTT	CASSRRQGEKLFF
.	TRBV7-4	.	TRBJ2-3	TGTGCCAGCAGCACCGGGACACCGCGCACAGATACGCAGTATTTT	CASSTGTPRTDTQYF
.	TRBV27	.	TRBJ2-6	TGTGCCAGCAGTCTGGGGGCTGGCTCTGGGGCCAACGTCCTGACTTTC	CASSLGAGSGANVLTF
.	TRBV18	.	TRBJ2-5	TGTGCCAGCTCACCAAGTACAGTGGGGCAGACCCAGTACTTC	CASSPSTVGQTQYF
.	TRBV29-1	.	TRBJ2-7	TGCAGCGTTGAGGGGCAGGAATCCTACGAGCAGTACTTC	CSVEGQESYEQYF
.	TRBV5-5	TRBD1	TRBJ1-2	TGTGCCAGCAGCTTGAGACAGGGGAACTATGGCTACACCTTC	CASSLRQGNYGYTF
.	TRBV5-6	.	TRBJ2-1	TGTGCCAGCAGCCGAGGGGGTGGGCAGTTCTTC	CASSRGGGQFF
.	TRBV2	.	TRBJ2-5	TGTGCCAGCAGTATGCAAGCAGTCAGGGAGACCCAGTACTTC	CASSMQAVRETQYF
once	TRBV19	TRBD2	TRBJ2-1	TGTGCCAGTAGTCAAATACTGACAGGGAGTGGGCTAGCGGGGTACAATGAGCAGTTCTTC	CASSQILTGSGLAGYNEQFF
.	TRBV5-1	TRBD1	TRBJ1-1	TGCGCCAGCAGTCTACAGGGGGCTCGCGGAGCTTTCTTT	CASSLQGARGAFF
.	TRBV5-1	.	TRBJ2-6	TGCGCCAGCAGCTTGGGGCAGGGGCTTCGCTCTGGGGCCAACGTCCTGACTTTC	CASSLGQGLRSGANVLTF
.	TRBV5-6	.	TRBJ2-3	TGTGCCAGCAGCGTTCGGCTCAGGGGCGAATCGTATTTT	CASSVRLRGESYF
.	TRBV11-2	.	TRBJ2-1	TGTGCCAGCAGCTTCCCGAGGCAGGGGAAGTACAATGAGCAGTTCTTC	CASSFPRQGKYNEQFF
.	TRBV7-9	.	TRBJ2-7	TGTGCCAGCAGCTCCCCATATGGGGCCGCCTACGAGCAGTACTTC	CASSSPYGAAYEQYF
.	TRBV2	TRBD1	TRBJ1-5	TGTGCCAGCAGTGAAGTAGGACAGGGTTCAAGCAATCAGCCCCAGCATTTT	CASSEVGQGSSNQPQHF
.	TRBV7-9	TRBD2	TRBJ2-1	TGTGCCAGCAGCTTAAGGACTAGCGGGAGCTACAATGAGCAGTTCTTC	CASSLRTSGSYNEQFF
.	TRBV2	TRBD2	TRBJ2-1	TGTGCCAGCAATGCCCTACTAGCGGGAGGGAATGAGCAGTTCTTC	CASNALLAGGNEQFF
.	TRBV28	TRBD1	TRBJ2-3	TGTGCCAGCAGTTTCTTAAGGGACAGTACAGATACGCAGTATTTT	CASSFLRDSTDTQYF
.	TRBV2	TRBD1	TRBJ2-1	TGTGCCAGCTCATCCCCCCAGGACAGGGATCCCCGGGATGAGCAGTTCTTC	CASSSPQDRDPRDEQFF
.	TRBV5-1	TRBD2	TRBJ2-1	TGCGCCAGCAGCTCTCGGGGGGAGAGGGATGAGCAGTTCTTC	CASSSRGERDEQFF
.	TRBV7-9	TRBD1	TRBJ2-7	TGTGCCAGCAGCTCCCGGGACAGGGGTATCAACGAGCAGTACTTC	CASSSRDRGINEQYF
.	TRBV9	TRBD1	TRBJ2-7	TGTGCCAGCAGCGTGTCCGGGACAGGGGCCTACGAGCAGTACTTC	CASSVSGTGAYEQYF
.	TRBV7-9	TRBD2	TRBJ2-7	TGTGCCAGCAGCCGCCGGGGGGGGGCTTACGAGCAGTACTTC	CASSRRGGAYEQYF
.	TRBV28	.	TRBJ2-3	TGTGCCAGCAGTTTACTACGGCGGCTCGGAGATACGCAGTATTTT	CASSLLRRLGDTQYF